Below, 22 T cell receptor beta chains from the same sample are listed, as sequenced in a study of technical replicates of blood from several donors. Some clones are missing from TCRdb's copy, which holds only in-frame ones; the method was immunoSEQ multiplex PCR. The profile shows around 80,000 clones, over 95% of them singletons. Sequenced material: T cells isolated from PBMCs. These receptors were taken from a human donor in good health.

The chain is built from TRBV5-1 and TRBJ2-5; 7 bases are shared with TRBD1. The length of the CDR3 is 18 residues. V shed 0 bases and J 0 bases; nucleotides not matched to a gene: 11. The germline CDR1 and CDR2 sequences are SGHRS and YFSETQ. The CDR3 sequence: CASSLGPIPGQYQETQYF. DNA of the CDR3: TGCGCCAGCAGCTTGGGACCTATACCGGGACAGTACCAAGAGACCCAGTACTTC.

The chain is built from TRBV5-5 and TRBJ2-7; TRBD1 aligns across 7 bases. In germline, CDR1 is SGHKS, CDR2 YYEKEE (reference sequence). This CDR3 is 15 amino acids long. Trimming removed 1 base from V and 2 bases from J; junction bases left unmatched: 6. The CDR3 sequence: CASSLTGTDTYEQYF. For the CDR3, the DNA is TGTGCCAGCAGCTTGACCGGGACAGACACCTACGAGCAGTACTTC.

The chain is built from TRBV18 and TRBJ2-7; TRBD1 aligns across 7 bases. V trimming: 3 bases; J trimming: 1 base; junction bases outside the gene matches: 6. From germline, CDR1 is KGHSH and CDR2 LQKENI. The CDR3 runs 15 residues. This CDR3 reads CASSPGTATSYEQYF. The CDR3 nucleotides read TGTGCCAGCTCACCGGGGACAGCCACTTCCTACGAGCAGTACTTC.

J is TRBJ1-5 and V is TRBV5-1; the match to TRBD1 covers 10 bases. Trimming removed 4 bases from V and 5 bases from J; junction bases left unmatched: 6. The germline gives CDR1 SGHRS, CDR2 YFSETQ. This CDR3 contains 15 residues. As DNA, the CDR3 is TGCGCCAGCAGCCCTAGGACAGGGGGGGATCAGCCCCAGCATTTT. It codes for CASSPRTGGDQPQHF.

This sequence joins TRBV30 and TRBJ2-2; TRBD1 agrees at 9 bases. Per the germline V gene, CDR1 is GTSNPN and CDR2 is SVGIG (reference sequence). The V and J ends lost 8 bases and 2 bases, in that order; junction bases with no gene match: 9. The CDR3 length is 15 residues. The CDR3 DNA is TGTGCCCAGTCTACAGGGGGCTTCAACACCGGGGAGCTGTTTTTT. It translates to CAQSTGGFNTGELFF.

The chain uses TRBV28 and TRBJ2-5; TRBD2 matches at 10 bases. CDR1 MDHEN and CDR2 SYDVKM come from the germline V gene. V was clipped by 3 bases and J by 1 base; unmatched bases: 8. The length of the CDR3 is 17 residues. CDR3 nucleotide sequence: TGTGCCAGCAGTTTCCTTCGGACTAGCGGCGTCCAAGAGACCCAGTACTTC. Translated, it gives CASSFLRTSGVQETQYF.

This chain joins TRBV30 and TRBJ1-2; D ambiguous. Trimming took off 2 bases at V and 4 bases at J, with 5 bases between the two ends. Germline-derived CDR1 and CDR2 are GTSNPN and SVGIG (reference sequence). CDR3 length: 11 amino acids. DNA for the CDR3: TGTGCCTGGAGTCCGGGCTATGGCTACACCTTC. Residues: CAWSPGYGYTF.

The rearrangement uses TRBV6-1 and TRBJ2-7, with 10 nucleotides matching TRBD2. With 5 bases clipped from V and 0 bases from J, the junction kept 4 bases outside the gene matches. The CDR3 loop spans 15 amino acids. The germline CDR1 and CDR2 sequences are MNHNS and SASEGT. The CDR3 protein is CASSWTSGSSYEQYF. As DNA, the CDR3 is TGTGCCAGCAGTTGGACTAGCGGAAGCTCCTACGAGCAGTACTTC.

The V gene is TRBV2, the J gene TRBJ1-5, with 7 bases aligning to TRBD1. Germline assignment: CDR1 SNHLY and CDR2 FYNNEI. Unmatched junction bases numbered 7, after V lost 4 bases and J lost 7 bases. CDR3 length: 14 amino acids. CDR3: CASSGGQGEQPQHF. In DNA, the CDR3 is TGTGCCAGCAGTGGGGGTCAGGGGGAACAGCCCCAGCATTTT.

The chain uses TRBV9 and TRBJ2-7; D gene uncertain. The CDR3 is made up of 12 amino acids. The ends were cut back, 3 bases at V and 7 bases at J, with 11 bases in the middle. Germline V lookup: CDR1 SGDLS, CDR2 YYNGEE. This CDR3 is CASSDQGDEQYF. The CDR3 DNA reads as TGTGCCAGCAGCGACCAAGGAGATGAGCAGTACTTC. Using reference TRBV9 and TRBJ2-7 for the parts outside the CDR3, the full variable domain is DSGVTQTPKHLITATGQRVTLRCSPRSGDLSVYWYQQSLDQGLQFLIQYYNGEERAKGNILERFSAQQFPDLHSELNLSSLELGDSALYFCASSDQGDEQYFGPGTRLTVT.

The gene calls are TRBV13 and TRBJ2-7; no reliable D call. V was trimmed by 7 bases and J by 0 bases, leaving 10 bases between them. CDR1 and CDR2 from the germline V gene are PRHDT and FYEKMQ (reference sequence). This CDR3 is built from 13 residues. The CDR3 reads CASTEESSYEQYF. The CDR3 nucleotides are TGTGCCAGCACCGAGGAGAGCTCCTACGAGCAGTACTTC.

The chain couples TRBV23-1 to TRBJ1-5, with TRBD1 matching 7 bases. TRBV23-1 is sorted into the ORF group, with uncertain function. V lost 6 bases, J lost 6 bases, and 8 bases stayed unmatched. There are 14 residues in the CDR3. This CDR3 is CASRLQGIPQPQHF. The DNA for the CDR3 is TGCGCCAGCAGACTACAGGGGATACCTCAGCCCCAGCATTTT.

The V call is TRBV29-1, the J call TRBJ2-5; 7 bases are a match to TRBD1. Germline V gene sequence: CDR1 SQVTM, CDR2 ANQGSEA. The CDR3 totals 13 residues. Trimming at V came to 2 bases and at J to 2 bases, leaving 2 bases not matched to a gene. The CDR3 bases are TGCAGCGTTGAATCGGGACAGCAAGAGACCCAGTACTTC. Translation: CSVESGQQETQYF.

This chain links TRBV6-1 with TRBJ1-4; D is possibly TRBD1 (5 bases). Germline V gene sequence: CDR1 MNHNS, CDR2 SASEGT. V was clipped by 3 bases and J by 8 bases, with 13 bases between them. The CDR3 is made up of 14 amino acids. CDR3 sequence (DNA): TGTGCCAGCAGTGATGCGGGGCTCGGCGAAAAACTGTTTTTT. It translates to CASSDAGLGEKLFF.

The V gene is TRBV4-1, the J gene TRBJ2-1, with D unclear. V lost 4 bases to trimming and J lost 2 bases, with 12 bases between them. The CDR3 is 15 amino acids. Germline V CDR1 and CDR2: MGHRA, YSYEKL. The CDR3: CASSPYLSAYNEQFF. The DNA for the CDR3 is TGCGCCAGCAGCCCGTACCTAAGCGCCTACAATGAGCAGTTCTTC.

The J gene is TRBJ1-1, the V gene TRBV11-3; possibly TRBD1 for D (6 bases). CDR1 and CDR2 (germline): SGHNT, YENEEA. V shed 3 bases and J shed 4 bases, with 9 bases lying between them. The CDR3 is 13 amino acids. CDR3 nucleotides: TGTGCCAGCAGCTTTAGACAGGTCACTGAAGCTTTCTTT. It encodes CASSFRQVTEAFF.

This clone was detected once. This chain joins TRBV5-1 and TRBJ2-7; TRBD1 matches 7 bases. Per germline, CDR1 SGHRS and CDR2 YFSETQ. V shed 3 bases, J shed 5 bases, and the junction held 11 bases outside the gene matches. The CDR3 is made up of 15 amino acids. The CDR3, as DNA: TGCGCCAGCAGCTGGGGAGACAGGGATTCCCACGAGCAGTACTTC. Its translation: CASSWGDRDSHEQYF. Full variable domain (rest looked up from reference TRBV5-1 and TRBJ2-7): KAGVTQTPRYLIKTRGQQVTLSCSPISGHRSVSWYQQTPGQGLQFLFEYFSETQRNKGNFPGRFSGRQFSNSRSEMNVSTLELGDSALYLCASSWGDRDSHEQYFGPGTRLTVT.

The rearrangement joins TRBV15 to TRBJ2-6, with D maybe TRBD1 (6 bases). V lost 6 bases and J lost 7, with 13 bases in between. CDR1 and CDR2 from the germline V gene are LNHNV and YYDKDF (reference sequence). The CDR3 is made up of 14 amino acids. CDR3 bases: TGTGCCACCAGAGAGGACAGATCTGCCAACGTCCTGACTTTC. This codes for CATREDRSANVLTF.

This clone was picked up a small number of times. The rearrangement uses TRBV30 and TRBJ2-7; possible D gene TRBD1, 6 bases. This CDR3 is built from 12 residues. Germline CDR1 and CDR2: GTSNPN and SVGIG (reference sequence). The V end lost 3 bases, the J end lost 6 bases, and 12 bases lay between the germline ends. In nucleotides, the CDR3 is TGTGCCTGGAGACTTCAGGGGTCCGAGCAGTACTTC. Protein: CAWRLQGSEQYF.

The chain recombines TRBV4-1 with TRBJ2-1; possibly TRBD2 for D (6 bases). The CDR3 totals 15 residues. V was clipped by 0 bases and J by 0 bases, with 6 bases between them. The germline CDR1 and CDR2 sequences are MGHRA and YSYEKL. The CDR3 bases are TGCGCCAGCAGCCAAGAGGGGGGCTCCTACAATGAGCAGTTCTTC. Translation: CASSQEGGSYNEQFF.

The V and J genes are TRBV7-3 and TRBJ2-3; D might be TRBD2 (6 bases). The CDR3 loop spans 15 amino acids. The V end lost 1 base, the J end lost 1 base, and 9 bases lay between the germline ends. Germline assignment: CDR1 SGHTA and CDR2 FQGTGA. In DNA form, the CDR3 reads TGTGCCAGCAGCTTAAGCGGGATTCGCACAGATACGCAGTATTTT. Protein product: CASSLSGIRTDTQYF.

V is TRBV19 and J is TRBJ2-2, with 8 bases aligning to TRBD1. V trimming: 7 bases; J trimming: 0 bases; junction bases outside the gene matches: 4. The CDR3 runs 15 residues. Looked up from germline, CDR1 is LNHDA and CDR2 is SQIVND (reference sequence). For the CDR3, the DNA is TGTGCCAGTAATACACAGGGGGCGAACACCGGGGAGCTGTTTTTT. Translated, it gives CASNTQGANTGELFF.